The table lists the clone carrying this T cell receptor (beta chain) with a count of one. Antigen: not known. V lost 6 bases and J lost 5, with 20 bases in between. There are 15 residues in the CDR3. The germline CDR1 and CDR2 sequences are SGHDT and YYEEEE. The sample comes from a study of cytomegalovirus exposure and HLA in healthy donors. Study results and limitations: Per published reports, the classifier diagnosed cytomegalovirus status with high specificity and sensitivity.

The protocol was immunoSEQ multiplex PCR, while the TCRdb copy is restricted to in-frame clones and leaves out a portion. The data contain 65,000 to 75,000 clones, around 94% of them singletons. The sequencing input was PBMCs. The J gene is TRBJ1-1, the V gene TRBV5-6; D call uncertain. The TCR was taken from a woman aged 18-30 years in good health and CMV-seropositive. This chain's CDR3 is CASTGAGIGWTEAFF. The CDR3, as DNA: TGTGCCAGCACTGGTGCAGGTATAGGCTGGACTGAAGCTTTCTTT.